This T cell receptor (beta chain) was observed in a study of PD-1 blockade in classical Hodgkin lymphoma. Regarding the study as a whole: The origin of the repertoire differences remains undefined, with disease activity or prior therapy as possible causes. At C4D1, TCR diversity had climbed significantly for CD4+ cells, though not for CD8+ cells. Patients with an early start, nivolumab under 1 year after ASCT, were excluded.

Of note for this clone: The antigen is unknown.

The germline gives CDR1 LGHNA, CDR2 YSLEER. The CDR3 is 15 amino acids. Trimming at V came to 5 bases and at J to 5 bases, leaving 8 bases not matched to a gene. Every patient was affected by relapse after autologous stem cell transplantation, while exposure to brentuximab vedotin was not uniform. The method was immunoSEQ multiplex PCR; TCRdb's version includes in-frame clones alone and lacks a portion of them. This table has 100,000 to 130,000 clones, 70% to 90% appearing once. The material sequenced was peripheral blood mononuclear cells (PBMCs), taken before the second cycle of nivolumab. J is TRBJ1-5 and V is TRBV4-3, with 8 positions matching TRBD1. The clonotype was recovered from a human donor with classical Hodgkin lymphoma. CDR3 amino acids: CASSTDREVHQPQHF. CDR3 bases: TGCGCCAGCAGCACGGACAGGGAAGTCCATCAGCCCCAGCATTTT.